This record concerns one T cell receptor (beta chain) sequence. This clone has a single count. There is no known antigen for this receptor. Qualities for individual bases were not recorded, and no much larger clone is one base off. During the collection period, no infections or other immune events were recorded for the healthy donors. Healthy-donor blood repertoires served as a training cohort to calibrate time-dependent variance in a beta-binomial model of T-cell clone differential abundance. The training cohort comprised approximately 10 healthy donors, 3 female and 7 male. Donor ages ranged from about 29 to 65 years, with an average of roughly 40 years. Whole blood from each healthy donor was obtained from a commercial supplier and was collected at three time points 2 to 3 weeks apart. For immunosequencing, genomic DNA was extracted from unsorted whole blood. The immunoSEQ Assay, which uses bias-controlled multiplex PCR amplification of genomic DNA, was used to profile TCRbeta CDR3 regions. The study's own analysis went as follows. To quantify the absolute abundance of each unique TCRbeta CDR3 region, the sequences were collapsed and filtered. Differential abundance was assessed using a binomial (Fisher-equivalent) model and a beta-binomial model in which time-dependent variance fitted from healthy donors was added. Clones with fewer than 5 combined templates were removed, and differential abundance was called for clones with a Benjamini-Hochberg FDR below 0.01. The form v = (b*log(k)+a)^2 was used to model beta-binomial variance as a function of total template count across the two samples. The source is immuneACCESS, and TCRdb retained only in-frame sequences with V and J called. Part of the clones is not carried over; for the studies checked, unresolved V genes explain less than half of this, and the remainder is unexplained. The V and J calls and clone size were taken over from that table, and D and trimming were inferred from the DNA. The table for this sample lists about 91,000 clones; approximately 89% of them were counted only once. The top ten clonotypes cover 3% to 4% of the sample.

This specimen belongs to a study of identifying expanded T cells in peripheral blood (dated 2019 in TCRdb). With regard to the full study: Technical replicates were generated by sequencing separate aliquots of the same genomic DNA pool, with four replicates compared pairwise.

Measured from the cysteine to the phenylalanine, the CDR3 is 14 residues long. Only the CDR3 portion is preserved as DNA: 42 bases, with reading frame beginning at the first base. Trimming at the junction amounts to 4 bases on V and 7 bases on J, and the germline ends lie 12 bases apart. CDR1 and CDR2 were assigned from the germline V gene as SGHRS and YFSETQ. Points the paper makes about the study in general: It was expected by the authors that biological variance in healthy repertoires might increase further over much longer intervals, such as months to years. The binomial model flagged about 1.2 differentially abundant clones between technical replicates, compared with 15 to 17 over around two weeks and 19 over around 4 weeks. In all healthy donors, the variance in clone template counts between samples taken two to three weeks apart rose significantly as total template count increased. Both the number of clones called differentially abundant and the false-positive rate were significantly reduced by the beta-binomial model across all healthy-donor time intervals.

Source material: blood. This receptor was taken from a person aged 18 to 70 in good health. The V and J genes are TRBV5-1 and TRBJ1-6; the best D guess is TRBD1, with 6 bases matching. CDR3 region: CASSLRTANSPLHF. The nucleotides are TGCGCCAGCAGCCTTCGGACAGCAAATTCACCCCTCCACTTT.